The sequence of this T cell receptor beta chain was determined in a study of T cell responses to AZD1222 COVID-19 vaccine. As concerns this clone: Its antigen remains unidentified.

Study results and limitations: Mapped onto spike, vaccine-associated CD4 TCRs spanned it and were dominant at 160-218 and 743-854.

The table came from immunoSEQ multiplex PCR; TCRdb's copy has only in-frame clones and leaves some out. The table includes around 180,000 clones, about 90% detected once. The germline gives CDR1 LNHDA, CDR2 SQIVND (reference sequence). This CDR3 spans 14 amino acids. V was pared by 5 bases and J by 3 bases, with 13 bases between. This receptor was obtained from an adult in good health. The chain recombines TRBV19 with TRBJ1-1; TRBD1 is a possible D gene (6 bases). This material consisted of peripheral blood, taken on day 0 of MenACWY control vaccination. CDR3 in amino acids: CASSSYRVYTEAFF. In DNA, the CDR3 is TGTGCCAGTAGTTCTTACAGGGTTTACACTGAAGCTTTCTTT.